One sample yielded the 27 T cell receptor beta chains listed below, sequenced in a study of post-analysis software for immune sequencing data. Regarding the study as a whole: There were five or six TRBV segments more frequent in patients than controls, and TRBV5-6, TRBV5-1 and TRBV20-1 were among them.

Antigens of these TCRs are unknown. Presence of unique molecular identifiers characterized the TCR beta cDNA libraries. TCRdb reanalysed the PCR reads using MiXCR and keeps one entry per CDR3 protein. This table has roughly 600,000 distinct CDR3 sequences, roughly 45% appearing once. The sequenced material came from blood. These TCRs come from a girl aged 5-17 years with multiple sclerosis.

This chain links TRBV6-4 with TRBJ1-2; D is undetermined. The CDR3 runs 12 residues. The germline gives CDR1 MRHNA, CDR2 SNTAGT. V lost 0 bases, J lost 4 bases, and 3 bases lay in between. CDR3 loop: CASSDSTYGYTF. CDR3 DNA sequence: TGTGCCAGCAGTGACTCAACCTATGGCTACACCTTC.

This clonotype was recorded a few times. This chain connects TRBV6-4 to TRBJ1-1; D call uncertain. The V end lost 0 bases, the J end lost 3 bases, and 8 bases lay between the germline ends. Per germline, CDR1 MRHNA and CDR2 SNTAGT. This CDR3 spans 14 amino acids. The CDR3 nucleotides are TGTGCCAGCAGTGACTCCTCAGAGGACACTGAAGCTTTCTTT. This translates into CASSDSSEDTEAFF.

A few counts support this clonotype. The genes are TRBV5-1 and TRBJ2-1; 8 positions agree with TRBD2. V shed 4 bases and J 8 bases; nucleotides not matched to a gene: 11. The CDR3 length is 15 residues. CDR1 SGHRS and CDR2 YFSETQ come from the germline V gene. The CDR3 region has the DNA TGCGCCAGCAGCACCCGGGGGGGCCCTAGGGATGAGCAGTTCTTC. Encoded protein: CASSTRGGPRDEQFF.

This clonotype was seen more than once but under ten times. The V and J genes are TRBV10-2 and TRBJ1-1, with 7 positions matching TRBD1. Germline V gene lookup returns CDR1 WSHSY and CDR2 SAAADI. V lost 4 bases to trimming and J lost 0 bases; unmatched junction nucleotides: 2. The CDR3 spans 14 residues. The CDR3 sequence is CASSGDSMNTEAFF. CDR3 in DNA: TGCGCCAGCAGTGGGGACAGCATGAACACTGAAGCTTTCTTT.

This clonotype was counted ten times or more. The chain carries TRBV4-1 and TRBJ2-3, with unresolved D. The CDR3 length is 13 residues. Trimming took off 4 bases at V and 2 bases at J, with 7 bases between the two ends. Germline V gives CDR1 MGHRA, CDR2 YSYEKL. CDR3 residues: CASSRYYTDTQYF. CDR3 coding DNA: TGCGCCAGCAGCCGATACTACACAGATACGCAGTATTTT.

The table lists this clonotype with a few counts. The rearrangement uses TRBV12-3 or TRBV12-4 and TRBJ2-3, with D possibly being TRBD1 (5 bases). V lost 2 bases to trimming and J lost 4 bases, with 13 bases between them. The CDR3 runs 15 residues. The CDR3 DNA is TGTGCCAGCAGTTTAACAGGATCCCGAGCAGATACGCAGTATTTT. It codes for CASSLTGSRADTQYF.

The V and J genes are TRBV7-7 and TRBJ2-5; 12 bases align to TRBD2. J was trimmed by 1 base and V by 5 bases; bases with no gene match: 5. Germline V gives CDR1 SSHAT, CDR2 FNYEAQ (reference sequence). The CDR3 covers 16 residues. The CDR3 protein is CASSLGLAGTQETQYF. The CDR3 nucleotides are TGTGCCAGCAGCCTGGGACTAGCGGGCACCCAAGAGACCCAGTACTTC. The full variable domain, its missing parts supplied by reference TRBV7-7 and TRBJ2-5, is GAGVSQSPRYKVTKRGQDVTLRCDPISSHATLYWYQQALGQGPEFLTYFNYEAQPDKSGLPSDRFSAERPEGSISTLTIQRTEQRDSAMYRCASSLGLAGTQETQYFGPGTRLLVL.

This chain uses TRBV10-3 with TRBJ2-3, with 13 positions matching TRBD2. J was trimmed by 5 bases and V by 0 bases; bases with no gene match: 8. CDR1 ENHRY and CDR2 SYGVKD come from the germline V gene. CDR3 length: 18 amino acids. The CDR3 loop reads CAISESKLAGGPRDTQYF. The CDR3 coding sequence is TGTGCCATCAGTGAGTCCAAACTAGCGGGGGGGCCAAGAGATACGCAGTATTTT.

The genes are TRBV12-3 or TRBV12-4 and TRBJ2-1, with TRBD2 identical over 9 bases. This CDR3 has 13 residues. V shed 5 bases and J 13 bases; nucleotides not matched to a gene: 9. CDR3: CASSPQSGRLQFF. The CDR3 DNA sequence: TGTGCCAGCAGTCCACAGAGCGGGAGGCTACAGTTCTTC.

This rearrangement joins TRBV5-1 to TRBJ1-2; TRBD1 is a possible D gene (6 bases). Germline V gene data show CDR1 as SGHRS and CDR2 as YFSETQ. V gave up 3 bases and J gave up 5 bases, with 14 bases separating them. The CDR3 covers 14 residues. CDR3 amino acids: CASSWANRDYGYTF. In nucleotides, the CDR3 is TGCGCCAGCAGCTGGGCCAACAGGGATTATGGCTACACCTTC.

This sequence joins TRBV7-6 and TRBJ1-2; D not certain. From germline, CDR1 is SGHVS and CDR2 FNYEAQ. The length of the CDR3 is 12 residues. Trimming removed 1 base at V and 4 bases at J, with 4 bases between. CDR3 loop: CASSLDTYGYTF. The CDR3 bases are TGTGCCAGCAGCTTAGACACCTATGGCTACACCTTC.

The chain couples TRBV4-1 to TRBJ2-4; 9 bases align to TRBD1. The germline V gene encodes CDR1 MGHRA and CDR2 YSYEKL. Trimming took 4 bases from V and 13 from J; bases not matched to a gene: 14. The CDR3 sequence is 15 residues long. The CDR3 nucleotides read TGCGCCAGCAGCCCTGGACAGGGGCCCCCAGGGGAGCAGTACTTC. It translates to CASSPGQGPPGEQYF.

In this sample, this clonotype turned up a few times. The rearrangement links TRBV10-3 to TRBJ1-2; tentative D call: TRBD1 (5 bases). Germline V gene sequence: CDR1 ENHRY, CDR2 SYGVKD. This CDR3 has 13 amino acids. V was pared by 4 bases and J by 2 bases, with 8 bases between. CDR3 nucleotide sequence: TGTGCCATCAGTGGGGACCGAAACTATGGCTACACCTTC. Encoded protein: CAISGDRNYGYTF.

The V call is TRBV6-1, the J call TRBJ2-3; 8 positions match TRBD2. Trimming removed 4 bases from V and 7 bases from J; junction bases left unmatched: 13. The CDR3 spans 16 residues. Germline V gene lookup returns CDR1 MNHNS and CDR2 SASEGT. The CDR3 sequence: CASSAPGLGVSNTQYF. The CDR3 DNA reads TGTGCCAGCAGTGCCCCGGGACTAGGGGTCTCCAATACGCAGTATTTT.

For the CDR3, the DNA is TGCGCCAGCAGTCCGGGGACTAGCGGGAGACCAGATACGCAGTATTTT. It specifies CASSPGTSGRPDTQYF. The rearrangement links TRBV10-2 to TRBJ2-3; TRBD2 matches 14 bases. The length of the CDR3 is 16 residues. The V and J ends lost 5 bases and 4 bases, in that order; junction bases with no gene match: 5. Germline CDR1 reads WSHSY; CDR2 reads SAAADI.

This clonotype came up a few times. In nucleotides, the CDR3 is TGTGCCAGCAGTGATTTAGCGGGGGACCTCACAGATACGCAGTATTTT. Its protein product is CASSDLAGDLTDTQYF. The chain employs TRBV6-1 and TRBJ2-3; TRBD2 agrees at 9 bases. Germline CDR1 MNHNS, CDR2 SASEGT. J gave up 2 bases and V 3 bases, and 6 bases lay outside the gene matches. This CDR3 is built from 16 residues.

The chain employs TRBV2 and TRBJ2-3; 9 bases fit TRBD1. The V segment lost 6 bases and the J segment 1 base; nucleotides outside the gene matches: 8. Germline assignment: CDR1 SNHLY and CDR2 FYNNEI. CDR3 length: 16 amino acids. The CDR3, as DNA: TGTGCCAGCAGCGAAACAGGGGACAGGGGCACAGATACGCAGTATTTT. Protein: CASSETGDRGTDTQYF. The variable domain in full, completed from reference TRBV2 and TRBJ2-3, reads EPEVTQTPSHQVTQMGQEVILRCVPISNHLYFYWYRQILGQKVEFLVSFYNNEISEKSEIFDDQFSVERPDGSNFTLKIRSTKLEDSAMYFCASSETGDRGTDTQYFGPGTRLTVL.

J is TRBJ2-1 and V is TRBV7-8, with TRBD1 matching over 8 bases. The CDR3 loop spans 15 amino acids. Germline lookup yields CDR1 SGHVS and CDR2 FQNEAQ. V was clipped by 5 bases and J by 3 bases; unmatched bases: 6. The CDR3 loop is CASSKDRESYNEQFF. CDR3 coding DNA: TGTGCCAGCAGCAAGGACAGGGAGAGCTACAATGAGCAGTTCTTC.

This clonotype showed up just once. This chain links TRBV5-5 with TRBJ1-5; no reliable D call. This CDR3 comprises 16 residues. Germline values: CDR1 SGHKS, CDR2 YYEKEE (reference sequence). Trimming stripped 0 bases from V and 2 bases from J, with 12 bases between. CDR3 region: CASSLEAAVGNQPQHF. The DNA of the CDR3 is TGTGCCAGCAGCTTGGAGGCGGCCGTAGGCAATCAGCCCCAGCATTTT.

This clonotype was seen more than once but under ten times. The J gene is TRBJ2-5, the V gene TRBV24-1; D tentatively reads TRBD1 or TRBD2 (6 bases each). V shed 2 bases and J shed 5 bases, with 14 bases lying between them. Germline CDR1 reads KGHDR; CDR2 reads SFDVKD. This CDR3 has 15 amino acids. CDR3 nucleotides: TGTGCCACCAGTGATTCGTGGGGGGCGGGGGAGACCCAGTACTTC. Translating gives CATSDSWGAGETQYF.

This chain joins TRBV4-1 and TRBJ2-7, with a tentative D call TRBD1 (7 bases). This CDR3 region has 18 residues. Germline CDR1 reads MGHRA; CDR2 reads YSYEKL. Trimming took off 0 bases at V and 4 bases at J, with 22 bases between the two ends. The CDR3 DNA follows: TGCGCCAGCAGCCAAGATGGGGGCAGGGGGGATATTAGATACGAGCAGTACTTC. It translates to CASSQDGGRGDIRYEQYF.

J is TRBJ2-1 and V is TRBV5-6; 7 nucleotides line up with TRBD2. Trimming at V came to 4 bases and at J to 0 bases, leaving 7 bases not matched to a gene. The CDR3 loop spans 16 amino acids. Germline V CDR1 and CDR2: SGHDT, YYEEEE. In nucleotides, the CDR3 is TGTGCCAGCAGCCCCGAGGGAGGGTACTCCTACAATGAGCAGTTCTTC. Its protein is CASSPEGGYSYNEQFF. Based on the CDR3 plus reference TRBV5-6 and TRBJ2-1, the full variable domain is DAGVTQSPTHLIKTRGQQVTLRCSPKSGHDTVSWYQQALGQGPQFIFQYYEEEERQRGNFPDRFSGHQFPNYSSELNVNALLLGDSALYLCASSPEGGYSYNEQFFGPGTRLTVL.

The V and J genes are TRBV5-1 and TRBJ2-1, with 7 bases matching TRBD1. Germline V CDR1 and CDR2: SGHRS, YFSETQ. After removal of 8 bases from V and 0 bases from J, the junction contained 11 bases not matched to a gene. The CDR3 consists of 16 residues. Here the CDR3 reads CASRQGPRPSYNEQFF. In DNA, the CDR3 is TGCGCCAGTAGACAGGGTCCCCGCCCCTCCTACAATGAGCAGTTCTTC.

This clonotype was recorded only once. The chain joins TRBV3-1 to TRBJ1-4; D ambiguous. The germline V and J ends were trimmed by 1 base and 1 base, with 4 bases remaining between them. The CDR3 spans 14 residues. CDR1 is LGHDT and CDR2 is YNNKEL in the germline V gene (reference sequence). The CDR3 nucleotides are TGTGCCAGCAGCCAAGTACAAACTAATGAAAAACTGTTTTTT. Translating gives CASSQVQTNEKLFF.

J is TRBJ1-4 and V is TRBV12-3 or TRBV12-4; D not certain. The CDR3 length is 12 residues. V lost 3 bases, J lost 7 bases, and 6 bases lay in between. The CDR3 reads CASSFNGEKLFF. The DNA of the CDR3 is TGTGCCAGCAGTTTCAACGGTGAAAAACTGTTTTTT.

This clonotype was detected only a few times. An end of the junction does not agree with germline; a read error may underlie this. The chain links TRBV20-1 to TRBJ2-3; D possibly uses TRBD1 or TRBD2 (5 bases each). The CDR3 sequence is 16 residues long. Germline loops: CDR1 DFQATT, CDR2 SNEGSKA (reference sequence). CDR3 sequence (DNA): TGCAGTGCTGGAGACATAATGGCAGGGAGTACAGATACGCAGTATTTT. Protein product: CSAGDIMAGSTDTQYF.

This clonotype was seen only a few times. The chain combines TRBV11-2 with TRBJ1-5; D is ambiguous. The germline gives CDR1 SGHAT, CDR2 FQNNGV. The CDR3 is made up of 16 amino acids. V lost 0 bases to trimming and J lost 0 bases, with 9 bases between them. The CDR3, as DNA: TGTGCCAGCAGCTTAGATCTAAGCGTTAGCAATCAGCCCCAGCATTTT. It is translated as CASSLDLSVSNQPQHF. Together with reference TRBV11-2 and TRBJ1-5, the CDR3 gives the full variable domain: EAGVAQSPRYKIIEKRQSVAFWCNPISGHATLYWYQQILGQGPKLLIQFQNNGVVDDSQLPKDRFSAERLKGVDSTLKIQPAKLEDSAVYLCASSLDLSVSNQPQHFGDGTRLSIL.